The clone carrying this T cell receptor (beta chain) was seen ten or more times. Its specificity is not known. These data belong to a study of blood T cells in healthy people across ages. Whole-study results and caveats: The study could not conclusively compare naive and antigen-experienced cells, given its unsorted PBMCs.

V was shortened by 6 bases and J by 4 bases, with 8 bases between the two germline ends. This CDR3 spans 12 amino acids. Germline values: CDR1 SEHNR, CDR2 FQNEAQ (reference sequence). Combining a sample-barcoded 5' primer with a J-beta primer mix, a second PCR ran for roughly 6 to 11 cycles. Individual samples furnished no less than 2.5 million CDR3-containing paired-end reads apiece. TCRdb re-called the 5' RACE reads with MiXCR, one entry per CDR3 protein. The sample includes about 1.6 million distinct CDR3 sequences, 30% to 35% of them seen just once. The source material was blood. The TCR originated in a woman aged 30 to 39 in good health. This chain joins TRBV7-9 and TRBJ2-3, with D uncertain. CDR3 DNA sequence: TGTGCCAGCAGTTTTCGCCCAGATACGCAGTATTTT. This translates into CASSFRPDTQYF.